The 32 T cell receptor beta chains presented below share a single source sample, sequenced in a study of post-analysis software for immune sequencing data (dated by TCRdb to between 2014 and 2017). Study-wide conclusions, independent of this receptor: Patients showed significantly higher frequencies than controls for a handful of TRBV segments, among them TRBV5-6, TRBV5-1 and TRBV20-1.

No antigens are known for them. Receptor amplification or capture employed PCR. Instrument used: Illumina HiSeq 2500. To reduce PCR and sequencing biases, unique molecular identifiers were incorporated into the TCR beta cDNA libraries. TCRdb ran its own pipeline on the public reads, namely fastp trimming at Q25 and MiXCR clone calling, and kept in-frame beta chains. Each entry is one CDR3 protein sequence, shown with its most common DNA and genes. Across this sample there are some 370,000 distinct CDR3 sequences, with approximately 38% seen only once. The top ten hold 13% of the sample. Material for sequencing was blood. The receptors were gathered from a girl aged 10-17 years with multiple sclerosis.

The chain combines TRBV3-1 with TRBJ1-2, with unresolved D. The V end was cut by 0 bases, the J end by 7 bases, with 18 bases between. The CDR3 is made up of 16 amino acids. CDR1 and CDR2 (germline): LGHDT, YNNKEL (reference sequence). The CDR3 loop reads CASSQDIDGGFGGYTF. CDR3 in DNA: TGTGCCAGCAGCCAAGATATTGACGGAGGCTTCGGTGGCTACACCTTC.

This CDR3 is CASSQGPFSPYNEQFF. CDR3 bases: TGCGCCAGCAGCCAAGGGCCCTTTAGTCCCTACAATGAGCAGTTCTTC. The chain carries TRBV5-1 and TRBJ2-1; D not certain. The V gene's germline CDR1 is SGHRS and CDR2 YFSETQ. The CDR3 has 16 residues. V lost 4 bases and J 2 bases, leaving 16 bases between the germline ends.

As to this clonotype: A much larger clonotype is one base distant, so this may be a read error. The chain recombines TRBV12-3 or TRBV12-4 with TRBJ2-3; TRBD2 might be the D (6 bases). The CDR3 sequence is 16 residues long. Trimming pared 7 bases from V and 3 bases from J, leaving 20 bases between. The CDR3 sequence is CASKGRTETRTDTQYF. The CDR3 DNA sequence: TGTGCCAGCAAGGGCAGAACCGAGACTAGAACAGATACGCAGTATTTT.

This clonotype was counted a few times. This rearrangement joins TRBV20-1 to TRBJ2-1; 7 bases align to TRBD2. V lost 6 bases and J lost 2; bases outside the gene matches: 10. The CDR3 extends over 15 amino acids. CDR1 DFQATT and CDR2 SNEGSKA come from the germline V gene (reference sequence). This chain's CDR3 is CSAWESGGAYNEQFF. CDR3 nucleotides: TGCAGTGCCTGGGAGTCTGGGGGGGCCTACAATGAGCAGTTCTTC.

The gene calls are TRBV7-2 and TRBJ2-6, with D perhaps TRBD2 (5 bases). Looked up from germline, CDR1 is SGHTA and CDR2 is FQGNSA. V was cut by 4 bases and J by 0 bases, with 7 bases left in between. This CDR3 is built from 15 residues. In DNA form, the CDR3 reads TGTGCCAGCAGCTCTACTAGCTCTGGGGCCAACGTCCTGACTTTC. It encodes CASSSTSSGANVLTF. Drawing the rest from reference TRBV7-2 and TRBJ2-6, the complete variable domain is GAGVSQSPSNKVTEKGKDVELRCDPISGHTALYWYRQSLGQGLEFLIYFQGNSAPDKSGLPSDRFSAERTGGSVSTLTIQRTQQEDSAVYLCASSSTSSGANVLTFGAGSRLTVL.

This clonotype was seen a handful of times. The chain uses TRBV6-5 and TRBJ2-3; TRBD1 is a possible D gene (6 bases). The germline gives CDR1 MNHEY, CDR2 SVGAGI. This CDR3 is built from 15 residues. With 6 bases removed from V and 5 bases from J, the gap between germline ends came to 18 bases. The CDR3 coding sequence is TGTGCCAGCAGCCGAGGGGGTTCGCTTTTAGATACGCAGTATTTT. It specifies CASSRGGSLLDTQYF.

The genes are TRBV6-5 and TRBJ2-7; TRBD1 aligns across 9 bases. J lost 7 bases, V lost 5 bases, and 12 bases had no gene match. The CDR3 consists of 15 residues. Germline V lookup: CDR1 MNHEY, CDR2 SVGAGI. Here the CDR3 reads CASSPTGTGRGEQYF. The CDR3 DNA sequence: TGTGCCAGCAGTCCCACCGGGACAGGGAGAGGAGAGCAGTACTTC.

This clonotype was detected only a few times. V gene TRBV13 combines with J gene TRBJ2-5, with a weak D call TRBD2 (5 bases). V gave up 5 bases and J gave up 2 bases, with 9 bases separating them. The CDR3 sequence is 13 residues long. Germline V CDR1 and CDR2: PRHDT, FYEKMQ (reference sequence). The DNA of the CDR3 is TGTGCCAGCAGCGGGGAGATACAAGAGACCCAGTACTTC. Its translation is CASSGEIQETQYF.

This sequence joins TRBV7-9 and TRBJ1-5; TRBD1 is a possible D gene (5 bases). Per germline, CDR1 SEHNR and CDR2 FQNEAQ (reference sequence). V was shortened by 5 bases and J by 2 bases, with 10 bases between the two germline ends. The CDR3 spans 14 residues. CDR3 amino acids: CASSDGTGNQPQHF. CDR3 nucleotides: TGTGCCAGCAGCGACGGGACGGGCAATCAGCCCCAGCATTTT.

This clonotype was counted only a few times. The CDR3 reads CASSWTGGSYGYTF. The CDR3 region has the DNA TGTGCCAGCAGTTGGACAGGGGGCAGCTATGGCTACACCTTC. The chain combines TRBV6-5 with TRBJ1-2; 11 bases align to TRBD1. Germline V gene data show CDR1 as MNHEY and CDR2 as SVGAGI. The CDR3 totals 14 residues. Unmatched junction bases numbered 2, after V lost 4 bases and J lost 4 bases.

The chain is built from TRBV10-3 and TRBJ2-7; 9 positions agree with TRBD1. This CDR3 spans 16 amino acids. CDR1 is ENHRY and CDR2 is SYGVKD in the germline V gene. V lost 3 bases and J lost 2; bases outside the gene matches: 8. CDR3 loop: CAISDPRDRATYEQYF. For the CDR3, the DNA is TGTGCCATCAGTGACCCCCGGGACAGGGCCACCTACGAGCAGTACTTC.

This clonotype turned up a few times. The chain carries TRBV6-5 and TRBJ1-4; maybe TRBD1 (5 bases). The CDR3 extends over 15 amino acids. Trimming took off 4 bases at V and 0 bases at J, with 9 bases between the two ends. The V gene's germline CDR1 is MNHEY and CDR2 SVGAGI. As DNA, the CDR3 is TGTGCCAGCAGTTCGACAGACGCAACTAATGAAAAACTGTTTTTT. This encodes CASSSTDATNEKLFF.

This clonotype has a single count. The genes are TRBV12-5 and TRBJ1-1, with D perhaps matching TRBD1 (6 bases). CDR1 and CDR2 (germline): LGHNT, FRNRAP. The CDR3 is made up of 15 amino acids. V was clipped by 1 base and J by 5 bases, with 14 bases between them. The CDR3 bases are TGTGCTAGTGGTTTGGACGGCAGGGGAACGACTGAAGCTTTCTTT. Its translation: CASGLDGRGTTEAFF.

This clonotype showed up many times. This chain joins TRBV4-2 and TRBJ2-7; TRBD1 matches 8 bases. The CDR3 runs to 15 residues. J lost 5 bases, V lost 5 bases, and 11 bases had no gene match. The germline CDR1 and CDR2 sequences are LGHNA and YNFKEQ. The CDR3 DNA follows: TGTGCCAGCAGCGCTCGACAGGGGTTACAGGACGAGCAGTACTTC. It yields the protein CASSARQGLQDEQYF.

This clonotype was recorded a few times. The rearrangement links TRBV4-3 to TRBJ1-2; tentatively, D is TRBD1 (5 bases). Trimming pared 0 bases from V and 4 bases from J, leaving 6 bases between. This CDR3 spans 13 amino acids. Germline CDR1 reads LGHNA; CDR2 reads YSLEER. CDR3 sequence: CASSQEGTYGYTF. The CDR3, as DNA: TGCGCCAGCAGCCAAGAGGGGACCTATGGCTACACCTTC.

CDR3 loop: CASSSPGPGGSETQYF. The DNA for the CDR3 is TGTGCCAGCAGCTCACCAGGACCGGGAGGTAGTGAGACCCAGTACTTC. The J gene is TRBJ2-5, the V gene TRBV11-2, with 7 bases matching TRBD2. V gave up 4 bases and J gave up 5 bases; unmatched junction bases: 13. From germline, CDR1 is SGHAT and CDR2 FQNNGV. The CDR3 runs to 16 residues.

This clonotype was picked up a small number of times. The rearrangement links TRBV10-2 to TRBJ2-1, with 10 bases that match TRBD2. Germline assignment: CDR1 WSHSY and CDR2 SAAADI. The V and J ends lost 6 bases and 7 bases, in that order; junction bases with no gene match: 9. There are 15 residues in the CDR3. CDR3 DNA: TGCGCCAGCAGCGATCCTAGCGGGGGTTCGAATGAGCAGTTCTTC. Amino acids: CASSDPSGGSNEQFF.

On this clonotype: An end of the junction does not agree with germline; a read error may underlie this. V is TRBV5-1 and J is TRBJ1-5, with D hard to call. The CDR3 spans 15 residues. CDR1 is SGHRS, CDR2 YFSETQ, per germline. This CDR3 reads CASSLVPDSDQPQHF. The CDR3, as DNA: TGCGCCAGCAGCTTGGTACCCGATAGCGATCAGCCCCAGCATTTT.

With respect to this clonotype: This may arise from a read error, as a much more abundant clone is one base away. This chain connects TRBV12-3 or TRBV12-4 to TRBJ2-5; perhaps D is TRBD1 or TRBD2 (5 bases each). The J call may be wrong; the DNA end is better matched by TRBJ2-7. CDR3 size: 12 residues. The CDR3 protein is CASSLGGVEQYF. The CDR3 DNA is TGTGCCAGCAGTTTAGGAGGGGTCGAGCAGTACTTC.

This clonotype was detected many times. The rearrangement joins TRBV5-6 to TRBJ2-5; 12 bases line up with TRBD2. The CDR3 is 15 amino acids. V dropped 1 base and J dropped 5; count of bases not matched to a gene: 3. In germline, CDR1 is SGHDT, CDR2 YYEEEE. The CDR3 DNA follows: TGTGCCAGCAGCTTGCTAGCGGGGGGGCCGGAGACCCAGTACTTC. Protein product: CASSLLAGGPETQYF.

At least ten counts were recorded for this clonotype. The junction differs from germline at one of its ends, possibly a read error. V gene TRBV5-1 combines with J gene TRBJ1-5; 8 nucleotides agree with TRBD1. The CDR3 has 15 amino acids. The germline CDR1 and CDR2 sequences are SGHRS and YFSETQ. The CDR3 DNA follows: TGTGCCAGCAGCCCCGGACAGGGAAGCAATCAGCCCCAGCATTTT. Amino acids: CASSPGQGSNQPQHF.

This clonotype has more than one count but fewer than ten. This chain uses TRBV7-9 with TRBJ1-1, with no clear D. V was clipped by 2 bases and J by 2 bases, with 12 bases between them. Germline V gene sequence: CDR1 SEHNR, CDR2 FQNEAQ (reference sequence). The CDR3 covers 15 residues. CDR3 in amino acids: CASSLLGQTNTEAFF. For the CDR3, the DNA is TGTGCCAGCAGCTTACTTGGTCAGACAAACACTGAAGCTTTCTTT.

This clonotype was seen a handful of times. The chain recombines TRBV18 with TRBJ2-4; 7 bases are a match to TRBD2. V was pared by 2 bases and J by 9 bases, with 4 bases of the junction left unmatched. CDR3 length: 13 residues. Germline CDR1 KGHSH, CDR2 LQKENI. CDR3 sequence reads: CASSPGASGIQYF. CDR3 sequence (DNA): TGTGCCAGCTCACCAGGGGCTAGCGGCATTCAGTACTTC.

In its sample, this clonotype was seen a few times. The chain links TRBV7-2 to TRBJ2-5, with D uncertain. Germline-derived CDR1 and CDR2 are SGHTA and FQGNSA. V gave up 5 bases and J gave up 5 bases, with 9 bases separating them. The CDR3 totals 12 residues. CDR3: CASSTPPETQYF. The CDR3 DNA reads as TGTGCCAGCAGCACGCCCCCGGAGACCCAGTACTTC.

This clonotype was observed a handful of times. This chain uses TRBV12-3 or TRBV12-4 with TRBJ2-3; TRBD1 is a possible D gene (6 bases). V dropped 6 bases and J dropped 0 bases, with 7 bases sitting between them. There are 13 residues in the CDR3. CDR3 amino acids: CASSTGSTDTQYF. The CDR3 DNA reads as TGTGCCAGCAGCACAGGGAGCACAGATACGCAGTATTTT.

The chain combines TRBV6-6 with TRBJ2-7; TRBD1 is a possible D gene (5 bases). The germline V and J ends were trimmed by 6 bases and 3 bases, with 12 bases remaining between them. Germline V gene data show CDR1 as MNHNY and CDR2 as SVGAGI (reference sequence). This CDR3 has 13 residues. This CDR3 reads CASSPGSNYEQYF. In DNA form, the CDR3 reads TGTGCCAGCAGCCCAGGGTCCAACTACGAGCAGTACTTC.

This chain links TRBV9 with TRBJ2-1, with 9 positions matching TRBD2. After removal of 0 bases from V and 8 bases from J, the junction contained 6 bases not matched to a gene. The CDR3 sequence is 15 residues long. In germline, CDR1 is SGDLS, CDR2 YYNGEE. CDR3 protein: CASSVAVSGGDEQFF. DNA of the CDR3: TGTGCCAGCAGCGTAGCTGTTAGCGGGGGCGATGAGCAGTTCTTC.

A few counts support this clonotype. The chain carries TRBV9 and TRBJ2-3; D is ambiguous. Per germline, CDR1 SGDLS and CDR2 YYNGEE. This CDR3 is 15 amino acids long. The V end was cut by 0 bases, the J end by 4 bases, with 12 bases between. Written as DNA, the CDR3 is TGTGCCAGCAGCGTAGAAGGTAGCCGGGCAGATACGCAGTATTTT. Its translation is CASSVEGSRADTQYF.

The J gene is TRBJ1-1, the V gene TRBV20-1, with D possibly being TRBD1 (5 bases). Germline V gene lookup returns CDR1 DFQATT and CDR2 SNEGSKA (reference sequence). Trimming cost V 1 base and J 4 bases, with 10 bases left between them. The CDR3 covers 13 residues. The CDR3 DNA follows: TGCAGTGCTAGAGCCGCGGGGGGCACTGAAGCTTTCTTT. Protein product: CSARAAGGTEAFF.

This clonotype was picked up a small number of times. The rearrangement uses TRBV12-3 or TRBV12-4 and TRBJ2-4; TRBD1 agrees at 9 bases. The CDR3 is 16 residues long. With 5 bases clipped from V and 5 bases from J, the junction kept 10 bases outside the gene matches. The CDR3 nucleotides read TGTGCCAGCAGTCAGGGACAGGGCCCCAGGGAAAACATTCAGTACTTC. It encodes CASSQGQGPRENIQYF.

The rearrangement joins TRBV7-2 to TRBJ2-5; D is undetermined. The CDR3 is 13 amino acids. The germline V gene encodes CDR1 SGHTA and CDR2 FQGNSA. Trimming took off 2 bases at V and 7 bases at J, with 11 bases between the two ends. The CDR3 loop reads CASSLPPLPTQYF. DNA of the CDR3: TGTGCCAGCAGCTTACCCCCACTTCCGACCCAGTACTTC.

This clonotype has only a few counts. The rearrangement joins TRBV7-9 to TRBJ1-2; no reliable D call. The CDR3 totals 15 residues. Per germline, CDR1 SEHNR and CDR2 FQNEAQ (reference sequence). Trimming pared 1 base from V and 6 bases from J, leaving 15 bases between. CDR3 residues: CASSLGASHGDGYTF. CDR3 bases: TGTGCCAGCAGCTTAGGTGCTTCGCACGGGGATGGCTACACCTTC.